One sample yielded the 9 T cell receptor beta chains listed below, sequenced in a study of shared clonotypes between healthy human individuals. Method: immunoSEQ multiplex PCR; TCRdb's copy keeps in-frame clones and lacks some. The repertoire holds about 2.5 million clones, with 80% to 95% as singletons. The sample was naive CD4+ T cells from PBMCs. Described subset: CD45RA+ positively selected. These receptors were taken from a man aged 18 to 29 in good health. Some clones in this sample may be carry-over from other donors' samples.

In the case of this clone: The sample contains more than one DNA sequence encoding this CDR3. The chain's CDR3 is CASSLQENYGYTF. CDR3 DNA: TGTGCCAGCTCACTACAGGAAAACTATGGCTACACCTTC. This chain connects TRBV18 to TRBJ1-2, with D possibly matching TRBD1 (5 bases). The CDR3 spans 13 residues. The V end was cut by 4 bases, the J end by 2 bases, with 8 bases between. Germline V gene lookup returns CDR1 KGHSH and CDR2 LQKENI.

The CDR3 spells CASSRGLVNTGELFF. The CDR3 region has the DNA TGTGCCAGCAGCCGAGGACTAGTAAACACCGGGGAGCTGTTTTTT. The chain combines TRBV7-2 with TRBJ2-2; TRBD2 matches at 7 bases. The J segment lost 2 bases and the V segment lost 5 bases, leaving 5 bases of the junction unmatched. Per germline, CDR1 SGHTA and CDR2 FQGNSA. This CDR3 is 15 amino acids long. Based on the CDR3 plus reference TRBV7-2 and TRBJ2-2, the full variable domain is GAGVSQSPSNKVTEKGKDVELRCDPISGHTALYWYRQSLGQGLEFLIYFQGNSAPDKSGLPSDRFSAERTGGSVSTLTIQRTQQEDSAVYLCASSRGLVNTGELFFGEGSRLTVL.

The rearrangement joins TRBV6-6 to TRBJ2-5; 8 bases fit TRBD1. Germline-derived CDR1 and CDR2 are MNHNY and SVGAGI (reference sequence). Unmatched junction bases numbered 11, after V lost 6 bases and J lost 5 bases. The CDR3 has 15 residues. CDR3: CASSPRGRGQETQYF. The CDR3 DNA reads as TGTGCCAGCAGCCCCCGGGGCAGGGGGCAGGAGACCCAGTACTTC.

This clone was found once. The chain employs TRBV7-9 and TRBJ1-2; TRBD1 is a possible D gene (5 bases). Germline loops: CDR1 SEHNR, CDR2 FQNEAQ (reference sequence). The CDR3 contains 13 residues. Trimming removed 5 bases from V and 8 bases from J, with 15 bases in between. As DNA, the CDR3 is TGTGCCAGCAGCACCGGACCGGGGGGAGGCTACACCTTC. Protein product: CASSTGPGGGYTF.

The V and J genes are TRBV2 and TRBJ2-3; D is perhaps TRBD2 (6 bases). Trimming took off 6 bases at V and 0 bases at J, with 13 bases between the two ends. CDR1 SNHLY and CDR2 FYNNEI come from the germline V gene. The length of the CDR3 is 15 residues. CDR3 bases: TGTGCCAGCAGCTTAGCGGAGCCTAGCACAGATACGCAGTATTTT. Translating gives CASSLAEPSTDTQYF.

This rearrangement joins TRBV4-1 to TRBJ2-1; D remains unclear. The CDR3 runs 15 residues. With 1 base removed from V and 1 base from J, the gap between germline ends came to 8 bases. Germline V gene data show CDR1 as MGHRA and CDR2 as YSYEKL. The CDR3 DNA is TGCGCCAGCAGCCAAGCTGAGGAGTCCTACAATGAGCAGTTCTTC. Translation: CASSQAEESYNEQFF.

This chain links TRBV28 with TRBJ1-2; possible D gene TRBD1, 5 bases. CDR3 length: 13 residues. Germline V CDR1 and CDR2: MDHEN, SYDVKM. V was trimmed by 4 bases and J by 14 bases, leaving 20 bases between them. CDR3 in amino acids: CASSSGLSPVWTF. DNA for the CDR3: TGTGCCAGCAGTTCAGGGCTATCCCCCGTGTGGACCTTC.

V is TRBV7-2 and J is TRBJ2-5; D gene uncertain. The CDR3 loop spans 12 amino acids. Germline V lookup: CDR1 SGHTA, CDR2 FQGNSA. Trimming took off 4 bases at V and 0 bases at J, with 3 bases between the two ends. The CDR3 is CASSYYQETQYF. CDR3 sequence (DNA): TGTGCCAGCAGCTATTACCAAGAGACCCAGTACTTC.

The chain couples TRBV2 to TRBJ2-5; TRBD1 is a possible D gene (6 bases). The J call is in doubt because the DNA end fits TRBJ2-7 better. In germline, CDR1 is SNHLY, CDR2 FYNNEI. The CDR3 consists of 12 residues. Written as DNA, the CDR3 is TGTGCCAGCAGTTTGGACAGATACGAGCAGTACTTC. Translation: CASSLDRYEQYF.